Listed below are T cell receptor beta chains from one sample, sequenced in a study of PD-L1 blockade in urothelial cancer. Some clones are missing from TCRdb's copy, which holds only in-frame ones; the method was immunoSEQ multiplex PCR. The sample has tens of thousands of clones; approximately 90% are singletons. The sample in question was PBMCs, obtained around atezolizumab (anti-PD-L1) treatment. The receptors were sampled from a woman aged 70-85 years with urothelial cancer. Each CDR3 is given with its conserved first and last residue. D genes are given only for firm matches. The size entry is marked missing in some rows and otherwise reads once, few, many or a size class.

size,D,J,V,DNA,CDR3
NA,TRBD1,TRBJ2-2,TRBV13,TGTGCCAGCAGCCATGCCAGGGGGTTCACCGGGGAGCTGTTTTTT,CASSHARGFTGELFF
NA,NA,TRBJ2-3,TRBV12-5,TGTGCTAGTGGTTTGGCGACCAGGGAATGGGATACGCAGTATTTT,CASGLATREWDTQYF
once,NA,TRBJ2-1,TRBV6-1,TGTGCCAGCAGTGAATTGGAGACAGGCCATTCCTACAATGAGCAGTTCTTC,CASSELETGHSYNEQFF
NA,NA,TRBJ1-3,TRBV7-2,TGTGCCAGCAGCCCACAACAGGGTTTTGGAAACACCATATATTTT,CASSPQQGFGNTIYF
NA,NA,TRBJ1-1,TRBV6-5,TGTGCCAGCAGACTACTATTCACTGAAGCTTTCTTT,CASRLLFTEAFF
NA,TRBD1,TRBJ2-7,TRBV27,TGTGCCAGCAGTCGGGACAGGGCGCCTAAGGAGCAGTACTTC,CASSRDRAPKEQYF
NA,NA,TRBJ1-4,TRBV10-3,TGTGCCGTTCGGAACCAGGGTGAAAAACTGTTTTTT,CAVRNQGEKLFF
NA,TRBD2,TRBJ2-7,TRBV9,TGTGCCAGCAGCGTAGGGACTGGGACTAGCGGGACCCCCTACGAGCAGTACTTC,CASSVGTGTSGTPYEQYF
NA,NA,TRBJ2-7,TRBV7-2,TGTGCCAGCAGCTTACTAGGTACAGGTGCTTCCTACGAGCAGTACTTC,CASSLLGTGASYEQYF
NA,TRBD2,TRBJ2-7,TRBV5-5,TGTGCCAGCAGCCTCCCGGGGGGCTACGAGCAGTACTTC,CASSLPGGYEQYF
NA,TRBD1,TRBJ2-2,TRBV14,TGTGCCAGCAGCCAAGATCCGTTGGGACAGGGGGCGTCCGGGGAGCTGTTTTTT,CASSQDPLGQGASGELFF
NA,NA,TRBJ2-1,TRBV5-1,TGCGCCAGCAGCTTACAGGGACCCTACAATGAGCAGTTCTTC,CASSLQGPYNEQFF
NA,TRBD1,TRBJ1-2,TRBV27,TGTGCCAGCAGAGAACCGGGACAGACTAACTATGGCTACACCTTC,CASREPGQTNYGYTF
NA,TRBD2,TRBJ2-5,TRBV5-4,TGTGCCAGCAGCTCAGGACTAGCGGGGGAAGAGACCCAGTACTTC,CASSSGLAGEETQYF
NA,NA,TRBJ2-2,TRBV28,TGTGCCAGCAGTTACATACAGAATGCGAACACCGGGGAGCTGTTTTTT,CASSYIQNANTGELFF